This paragraph reports one T cell receptor beta chain. Its antigen is currently unknown. The sample originates from a study of cytomegalovirus exposure and HLA in healthy donors. This PCR relied on a set of 60 Vbeta primers and 13 Jbeta primers. TCRdb keeps only in-frame clones here, not all; method: immunoSEQ multiplex PCR. Of some 140,000 clones in the sample, about 85% were seen once. General observations from the study: Most TCR sequences were rare, but some public TCRs occurred in many donors. The number of N-insertions in an Asian-associated ancestry cluster was reportedly below the roughly 670-donor mean in a later analysis. A previous analysis found most TCR beta V segments productive roughly 87% or roughly 30% of the time. Association of 16,951 TCR beta sequences with HLA alleles was found at 0.05 false discovery rate in a later analysis.

Germline lookup yields CDR1 SNHLY and CDR2 FYNNEI. CDR3 length: 15 amino acids. The ends were cut back, 8 bases at V and 4 bases at J, with 15 bases in the middle. The chain is built from TRBV2 and TRBJ1-6; possible D gene TRBD1, 5 bases. The sample taken for sequencing was PBMCs. This TCR came from a woman aged 25 to 39 in good health and CMV-seropositive. The CDR3 region has the DNA TGTGCCAGCGCGATGGGGGGAGGATATAATTCACCCCTCCACTTT. It translates to CASAMGGGYNSPLHF.